This T cell receptor beta chain was recorded in a study of blood T cells in healthy people across ages. V lost 6 bases to trimming and J lost 2 bases; unmatched junction nucleotides: 8. Germline lookup yields CDR1 MNHNS and CDR2 SASEGT. The CDR3 has 16 amino acids. Overall study results and limits: A strong correlation between TCR beta diversity and naive T cell percentage was seen.

The authors ran a second PCR of about 6 to 11 cycles using a sample-barcoded 5' primer and a J-beta primer mix. MiXCR, applied by TCRdb to the 5' RACE reads, yields one record per CDR3 protein. The repertoire holds approximately 1.5 million distinct CDR3 sequences, 30% to 35% seen once, with approximately 11% in the top ten. There are a few counts of this clonotype. As yet, its antigen is unknown. The J gene is TRBJ2-7, the V gene TRBV6-1, with TRBD2 identical over 12 bases. Sequencing was done on a sample of blood. The source is a woman under 40 in good health. The CDR3 reads CASRTGTSGSPYEQYF. The CDR3 region has the DNA TGTGCCAGCAGGACCGGGACTAGCGGGTCCCCCTACGAGCAGTACTTC.